A single sample is the source of the 9 T cell receptor beta chains below, sequenced in a study of blood T cell repertoires in COVID-19. Using immunoSEQ multiplex PCR, the repertoire was profiled, and TCRdb retains in-frame clones only, with some absent. The profile shows some 120,000 clones, 70% to 85% of them singletons. Sequencing was done on a sample of peripheral blood. These receptor sequences come from a man in his 70s with active or convalescent COVID-19.

This clone was observed a single time. This sequence joins TRBV9 and TRBJ1-1, with D possibly matching TRBD1 (5 bases). The CDR3 consists of 15 residues. Deletions cut 0 bases from V and 1 base from J, with 10 bases between. Germline lookup yields CDR1 SGDLS and CDR2 YYNGEE. The CDR3 spells CASSVVGGTNTEAFF. CDR3 nucleotide sequence: TGTGCCAGCAGCGTAGTTGGAGGGACGAACACTGAAGCTTTCTTT.

The chain uses TRBV6-2 or TRBV6-3 and TRBJ2-3, with no clear D. From germline, CDR1 is MNHEY and CDR2 SVGEGT. Trimming pared 6 bases from V and 7 bases from J, leaving 8 bases between. The CDR3 is made up of 11 amino acids. The CDR3 is CASSQQNTQYF. CDR3 coding DNA: TGTGCCAGCAGCCAACAAAATACGCAGTATTTT.

Concerning this clone itself: Other DNA sequences of this sample code for an identical CDR3. V and J are TRBV7-2 and TRBJ1-5, with D perhaps TRBD1 (6 bases). Germline CDR1 reads SGHTA; CDR2 reads FQGNSA. The CDR3 has 15 residues. V was clipped by 1 base and J by 4 bases, with 11 bases between them. CDR3 DNA sequence: TGTGCCAGCAGCTTAGTGGCAGGGGCAAATCAGCCCCAGCATTTT. Translating gives CASSLVAGANQPQHF.

The chain joins TRBV29-1 to TRBJ2-7; 13 bases match TRBD2. V dropped 4 bases and J dropped 6; count of bases not matched to a gene: 3. CDR1 is SQVTM, CDR2 ANQGSEA, per germline. CDR3 length: 13 amino acids. CDR3 residues: CSVGTSGSTEQYF. The CDR3 nucleotides read TGCAGCGTTGGGACTAGCGGGAGTACCGAGCAGTACTTC.

Only one count was recorded for this clone. This sequence joins TRBV30 and TRBJ2-5; D is ambiguous. This CDR3 has 16 amino acids. Germline V gene lookup returns CDR1 GTSNPN and CDR2 SVGIG (reference sequence). V gave up 2 bases and J gave up 2 bases, with 18 bases separating them. This CDR3 reads CAWSKRRLVEQETQYF. The CDR3 DNA reads as TGTGCCTGGAGTAAAAGGCGGCTCGTGGAACAAGAGACCCAGTACTTC.

The chain links TRBV5-1 to TRBJ1-6; 7 bases line up with TRBD1. The germline V gene encodes CDR1 SGHRS and CDR2 YFSETQ. The CDR3 consists of 15 residues. With 3 bases clipped from V and 8 bases from J, the junction kept 8 bases outside the gene matches. The chain's CDR3 is CASSYQGVRDSPLHF. The DNA of the CDR3 is TGCGCCAGCAGCTACCAGGGGGTTCGGGATTCACCCCTCCACTTT.

J is TRBJ2-7 and V is TRBV5-6, with 8 bases lining up with TRBD1. Germline V gene data show CDR1 as SGHDT and CDR2 as YYEEEE. V gave up 3 bases and J gave up 5 bases; unmatched junction bases: 13. The CDR3 extends over 16 amino acids. CDR3 sequence reads: CASSSSQGARVNEQYF. CDR3 sequence (DNA): TGTGCCAGCAGCTCGTCTCAGGGGGCGCGAGTTAACGAGCAGTACTTC.

V usage is TRBV3-1 (or the pseudogene TRBV3-2) and J usage is TRBJ2-1; D is unresolved. CDR1 and CDR2 (germline): LGHDT, YNNKEL (reference sequence). CDR3 length: 12 residues. V was pared by 6 bases and J by 6 bases, with 9 bases between. The CDR3 sequence is CASSSFGNEQFF. The CDR3 DNA sequence: TGTGCCAGCAGTTCCTTCGGCAATGAGCAGTTCTTC.

The V and J genes are TRBV27 and TRBJ2-7; 8 bases agree with TRBD2. V lost 5 bases and J lost 5; bases outside the gene matches: 8. The CDR3 extends over 14 amino acids. Germline V gene sequence: CDR1 MNHEY, CDR2 SMNVEV (reference sequence). CDR3 sequence: CASSKTGLVNEQYF. As DNA, the CDR3 is TGTGCCAGCAGTAAGACGGGACTAGTCAACGAGCAGTACTTC.